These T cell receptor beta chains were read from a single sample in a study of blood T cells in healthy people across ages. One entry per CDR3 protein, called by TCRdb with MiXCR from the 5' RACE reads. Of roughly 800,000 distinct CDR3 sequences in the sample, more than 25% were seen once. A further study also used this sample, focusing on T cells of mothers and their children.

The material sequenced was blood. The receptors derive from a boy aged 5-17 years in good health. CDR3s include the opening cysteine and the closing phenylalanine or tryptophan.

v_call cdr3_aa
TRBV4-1 CASSQDPVPETQYF
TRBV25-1 CASSAPVGGAETQYF
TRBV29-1 CSALTDMNTEAFF
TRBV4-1 CASSQAAVDGSNYGYTF
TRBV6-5 CASSMTGVYTEAFF
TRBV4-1 CASRRTSGTQETQHF
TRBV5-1 CASSLTPSSTDTQYF
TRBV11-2 CASRTGTGGPEQYF
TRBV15 CATSGYGAFLSGANVLTF
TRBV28 CASSSFWDPEASGGARDTQYF
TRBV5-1 CASSSLTGLNTEAFF
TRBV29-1 CSVEERGNTIYF
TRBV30 CAWSVRETQYF
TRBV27 CASSFTAGQGTREQYF
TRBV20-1 CSCARNNEQFF
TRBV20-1 CSARSPGHLTDTQYF
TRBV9 CASSVGGQGEQYF
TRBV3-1 CASSQGGRTLFGYTF
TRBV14 CASSPWTGERFF
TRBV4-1 CASSQGPAQETQYF
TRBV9 CASTTASGGHNEQFF
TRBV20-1 CSARRREGYDEKLFF
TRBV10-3 CAISGGETQYF
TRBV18 CASSRDRVQETQYF
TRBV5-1 CASSFDRGELFF
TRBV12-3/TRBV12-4 CASSLSEQQPQHF
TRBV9 CASSSGRDSSYEQYF
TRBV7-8 CASSPRDTRSPLHF
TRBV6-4 CASKPSVGDGYGYTF
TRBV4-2 CASSRTGGYSNQPQHF
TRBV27 CASSLGQKGEKLFF
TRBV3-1 CASSQENIRYF
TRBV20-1 CSASIKISSYNEQFF
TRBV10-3 CATIGGSGGADTQYF
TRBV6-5 CASSYSTGSYGETQYF
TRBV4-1 CASSQGVYSNQPQHF
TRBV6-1 CASSEGRPIQYF
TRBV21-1 CASSKVQRGPIPETQYF
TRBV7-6 CASSPHPGQHTDTQCF
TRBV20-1 CSARIMGQHYYNSPLHF
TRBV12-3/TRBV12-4 CASTTVDYGYTF
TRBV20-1 CSAIAGLGYNEPFF
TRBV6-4 CASSDSEGPSGYTF
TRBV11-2 CASSSGRVSGELFF
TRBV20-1 CSASDGGLAGGTIQYF
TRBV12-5 CASGLIVRGGLGDEQFF